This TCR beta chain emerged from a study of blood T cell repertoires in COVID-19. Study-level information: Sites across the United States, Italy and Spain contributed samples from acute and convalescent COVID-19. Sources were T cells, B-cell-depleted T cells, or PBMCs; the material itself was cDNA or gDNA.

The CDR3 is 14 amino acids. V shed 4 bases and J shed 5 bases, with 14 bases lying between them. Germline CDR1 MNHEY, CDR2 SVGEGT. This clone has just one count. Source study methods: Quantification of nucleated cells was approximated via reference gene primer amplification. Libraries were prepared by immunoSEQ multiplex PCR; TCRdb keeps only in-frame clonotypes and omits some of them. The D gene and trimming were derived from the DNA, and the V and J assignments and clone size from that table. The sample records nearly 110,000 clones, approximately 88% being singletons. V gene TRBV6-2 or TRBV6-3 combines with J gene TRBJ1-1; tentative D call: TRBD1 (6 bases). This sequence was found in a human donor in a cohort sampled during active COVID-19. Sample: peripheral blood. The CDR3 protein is CASSWGGRGTEAFF. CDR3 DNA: TGTGCCAGCAGTTGGGGTGGCAGGGGAACTGAAGCTTTCTTT.